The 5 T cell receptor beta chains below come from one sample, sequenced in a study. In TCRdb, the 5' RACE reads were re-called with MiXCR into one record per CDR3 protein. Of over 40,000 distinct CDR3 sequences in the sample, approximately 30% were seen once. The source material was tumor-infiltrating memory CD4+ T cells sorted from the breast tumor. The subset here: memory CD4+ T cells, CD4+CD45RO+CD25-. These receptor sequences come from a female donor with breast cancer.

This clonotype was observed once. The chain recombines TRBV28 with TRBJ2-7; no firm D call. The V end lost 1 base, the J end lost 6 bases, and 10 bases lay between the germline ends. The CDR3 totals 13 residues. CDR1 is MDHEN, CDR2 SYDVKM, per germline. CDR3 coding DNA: TGTGCCAGCAGTTTATCGCTGCGCGTCGAGCAGTACTTC. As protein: CASSLSLRVEQYF. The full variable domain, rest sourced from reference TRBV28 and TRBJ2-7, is DVKVTQSSRYLVKRTGEKVFLECVQDMDHENMFWYRQDPGLGLRLIYFSYDVKMKEKGDIPEGYSVSREKKERFSLILESASTNQTSMYLCASSLSLRVEQYFGPGTRLTVT.

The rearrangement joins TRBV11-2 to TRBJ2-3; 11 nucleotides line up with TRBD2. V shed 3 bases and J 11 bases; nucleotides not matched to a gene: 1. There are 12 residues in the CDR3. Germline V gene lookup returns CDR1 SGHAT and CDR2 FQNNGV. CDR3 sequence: CASSLTSGKQYF. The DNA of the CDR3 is TGTGCCAGCAGCTTGACTAGCGGGAAGCAGTATTTT.

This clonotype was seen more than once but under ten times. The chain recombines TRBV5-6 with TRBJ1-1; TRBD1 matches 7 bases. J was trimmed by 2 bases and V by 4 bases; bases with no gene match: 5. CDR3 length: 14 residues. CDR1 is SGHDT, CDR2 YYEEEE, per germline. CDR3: CASSPQGFNTEAFF. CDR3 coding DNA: TGTGCCAGCAGCCCACAGGGGTTTAACACTGAAGCTTTCTTT.

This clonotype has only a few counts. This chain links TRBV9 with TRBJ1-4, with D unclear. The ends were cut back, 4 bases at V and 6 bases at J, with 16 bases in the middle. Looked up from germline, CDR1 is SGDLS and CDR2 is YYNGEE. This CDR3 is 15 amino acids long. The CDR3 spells CASSPRWDADEKLFF. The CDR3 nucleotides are TGTGCCAGCAGCCCCCGTTGGGATGCTGATGAAAAACTGTTTTTT.

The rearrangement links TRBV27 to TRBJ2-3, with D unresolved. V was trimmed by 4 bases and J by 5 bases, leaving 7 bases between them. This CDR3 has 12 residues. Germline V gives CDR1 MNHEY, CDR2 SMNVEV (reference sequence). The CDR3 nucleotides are TGTGCCAGCAGTTCCTATGGAGATACGCAGTATTTT. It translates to CASSSYGDTQYF.